A selection of T cell receptor beta chains follows, all from one sample in a study of shared T cell receptors in the human thymus. Assay: immunoSEQ multiplex PCR; the TCRdb copy retains only in-frame clones and omits some. The sample lists approximately 490,000 clones, approximately 80% occurring once. The data also belong to a second study, concerning human thymus T cells.

What was sequenced was thymocytes. The receptors derive from a boy under three years old with a congenital heart defect. Both conserved end residues are part of each CDR3. Fields, in order: clone size, CDR3 length, J gene, V gene, D gene, CDR3 protein, CDR3 DNA. The D gene is left open where the match is weak. Clone size is stated in some rows and not others, as once, few, many or a class when expanded.

clone_size: NA; cdr3_length: 18; j_call: TRBJ2-7; v_call: TRBV28; d_call: TRBD1; cdr3_aa: CASSLDGDRGPDTYEQYF; cdr3_nt: TGTGCCAGCAGTTTAGATGGGGACAGGGGTCCGGATACCTACGAGCAGTACTTC
clone_size: NA; cdr3_length: 23; j_call: TRBJ2-2; v_call: TRBV4-2; d_call: TRBD2; cdr3_aa: CASSQDQGSGRRRRYPNTGELFF; cdr3_nt: TGTGCCAGCAGCCAAGATCAAGGTAGCGGGAGAAGGCGACGTTACCCGAACACCGGGGAGCTGTTTTTT
clone_size: NA; cdr3_length: 17; j_call: TRBJ2-1; v_call: TRBV30; d_call: TRBD2; cdr3_aa: CACRTSGRARSYNEQFF; cdr3_nt: TGTGCCTGTAGGACTAGCGGGAGGGCCAGATCCTACAATGAGCAGTTCTTC
clone_size: NA; cdr3_length: 12; j_call: TRBJ2-7; v_call: TRBV2; d_call: NA; cdr3_aa: CASSEVRDWQYF; cdr3_nt: TGTGCCAGCAGTGAAGTGCGGGACTGGCAGTACTTC
clone_size: NA; cdr3_length: 11; j_call: TRBJ2-7; v_call: TRBV28; d_call: NA; cdr3_aa: CASSSGGYGDF; cdr3_nt: TGTGCCAGCAGTTCGGGGGGCTACGGGGACTTC
clone_size: few; cdr3_length: 15; j_call: TRBJ2-2; v_call: TRBV6-4; d_call: TRBD1; cdr3_aa: CASSRTGENTGELFF; cdr3_nt: TGTGCCAGCAGCCGGACAGGAGAGAACACCGGGGAGCTGTTTTTT
clone_size: few; cdr3_length: 16; j_call: TRBJ2-1; v_call: TRBV7-2; d_call: TRBD2; cdr3_aa: CASSLPRLAGHNEQFF; cdr3_nt: TGTGCCAGCAGCTTACCCCGGCTAGCGGGCCACAATGAGCAGTTCTTC
clone_size: NA; cdr3_length: 16; j_call: TRBJ2-3; v_call: TRBV15; d_call: NA; cdr3_aa: CATSRDTKVDGDTQYF; cdr3_nt: TGTGCCACCAGCAGAGATACGAAGGTTGACGGGGATACGCAGTATTTT
clone_size: NA; cdr3_length: 17; j_call: TRBJ2-3; v_call: TRBV7-2; d_call: TRBD2; cdr3_aa: CASSLEERETSTDTQYF; cdr3_nt: TGTGCCAGCAGCTTAGAAGAGCGGGAGACTAGCACAGATACGCAGTATTTT
clone_size: NA; cdr3_length: 12; j_call: TRBJ1-2; v_call: TRBV5-4; d_call: NA; cdr3_aa: CASSLEGYGYTF; cdr3_nt: TGTGCCAGCAGCTTGGAGGGGTATGGCTACACCTTC
clone_size: NA; cdr3_length: 19; j_call: TRBJ2-3; v_call: TRBV9; d_call: NA; cdr3_aa: CASSVGDGDTGNSTDTQYF; cdr3_nt: TGTGCCAGCAGCGTAGGTGACGGGGACACGGGAAATTCCACAGATACGCAGTATTTT
clone_size: NA; cdr3_length: 14; j_call: TRBJ2-7; v_call: TRBV10-3; d_call: NA; cdr3_aa: CAISEERLSYEQYF; cdr3_nt: TGTGCCATCAGTGAGGAGCGGCTATCCTACGAGCAGTACTTC
clone_size: NA; cdr3_length: 20; j_call: TRBJ2-6; v_call: TRBV10-3; d_call: TRBD1; cdr3_aa: CAISEILLGDRGPGANVLTF; cdr3_nt: TGTGCCATCAGTGAAATCCTCTTGGGCGACAGGGGGCCCGGGGCCAACGTCCTGACTTTC
clone_size: NA; cdr3_length: 12; j_call: TRBJ2-1; v_call: TRBV2; d_call: TRBD2; cdr3_aa: CASRGLVPQQFF; cdr3_nt: TGTGCCAGCAGGGGACTAGTCCCCCAGCAGTTCTTC
clone_size: NA; cdr3_length: 14; j_call: TRBJ2-7; v_call: TRBV5-8; d_call: TRBD1; cdr3_aa: CASSLGTGPYEQYF; cdr3_nt: TGTGCCAGCAGCTTGGGGACAGGTCCCTACGAGCAGTACTTC
clone_size: NA; cdr3_length: 16; j_call: TRBJ1-5; v_call: TRBV6-1; d_call: NA; cdr3_aa: CASSEALGGGNQPQHF; cdr3_nt: TGTGCCAGCAGTGAAGCACTAGGCGGAGGCAATCAGCCCCAGCATTTT
clone_size: NA; cdr3_length: 16; j_call: TRBJ2-7; v_call: TRBV11-3; d_call: TRBD1; cdr3_aa: CASSSGVGTGPTEQYF; cdr3_nt: TGTGCCAGCAGCTCGGGGGTGGGGACAGGGCCTACCGAGCAGTACTTC
clone_size: NA; cdr3_length: 15; j_call: TRBJ1-5; v_call: TRBV6-6; d_call: TRBD1; cdr3_aa: CASSSTTGGEQPQHF; cdr3_nt: TGTGCCAGCAGCTCAACCACAGGGGGCGAACAGCCCCAGCATTTT
clone_size: NA; cdr3_length: 15; j_call: TRBJ2-1; v_call: TRBV6-6; d_call: NA; cdr3_aa: CASSPTGNMYNEQFF; cdr3_nt: TGTGCCAGCAGTCCGACAGGAAACATGTACAATGAGCAGTTCTTC
clone_size: NA; cdr3_length: 13; j_call: TRBJ1-5; v_call: TRBV7-8; d_call: TRBD1; cdr3_aa: CASSHRGAQPQHF; cdr3_nt: TGTGCCAGCAGCCACAGGGGAGCACAGCCCCAGCATTTT
clone_size: NA; cdr3_length: 18; j_call: TRBJ2-7; v_call: TRBV4-1; d_call: NA; cdr3_aa: CASSQDWGLADSSYEQYF; cdr3_nt: TGCGCCAGCAGCCAAGATTGGGGGCTAGCGGATAGCTCCTACGAGCAGTACTTC
clone_size: NA; cdr3_length: 13; j_call: TRBJ2-7; v_call: TRBV14; d_call: NA; cdr3_aa: CASSPCTEGEQYF; cdr3_nt: TGTGCCAGCAGCCCCTGTACGGAGGGGGAGCAGTACTTC
clone_size: NA; cdr3_length: 18; j_call: TRBJ2-1; v_call: TRBV5-6; d_call: TRBD2; cdr3_aa: CASRALAGEGKAYNEQFF; cdr3_nt: TGTGCCAGCAGGGCCCTAGCGGGAGAGGGTAAGGCCTACAATGAGCAGTTCTTC
clone_size: NA; cdr3_length: 14; j_call: TRBJ2-5; v_call: TRBV19; d_call: TRBD2; cdr3_aa: CASNSGGSEETQYF; cdr3_nt: TGTGCCAGTAACAGCGGGGGAAGCGAGGAGACCCAGTACTTC
clone_size: NA; cdr3_length: 16; j_call: TRBJ1-4; v_call: TRBV27; d_call: NA; cdr3_aa: CASRGEGTPTNEKLFF; cdr3_nt: TGTGCCAGCCGGGGGGAGGGGACCCCAACTAATGAAAAACTGTTTTTT
clone_size: NA; cdr3_length: 15; j_call: TRBJ2-2; v_call: TRBV7-9; d_call: NA; cdr3_aa: CASSLVPGHPGELFF; cdr3_nt: TGTGCCAGCAGCTTAGTCCCGGGACATCCCGGGGAGCTGTTTTTT
clone_size: NA; cdr3_length: 17; j_call: TRBJ1-2; v_call: TRBV7-2; d_call: TRBD1; cdr3_aa: CASSLRDRVSANYGYTF; cdr3_nt: TGTGCCAGCAGCTTACGGGACAGGGTGTCGGCTAACTATGGCTACACCTTC
clone_size: NA; cdr3_length: 14; j_call: TRBJ2-1; v_call: TRBV5-1; d_call: TRBD2; cdr3_aa: CASSRSGMDNEQFF; cdr3_nt: TGCGCCAGCAGCAGGAGCGGGATGGACAATGAGCAGTTCTTC
clone_size: NA; cdr3_length: 14; j_call: TRBJ2-7; v_call: TRBV28; d_call: TRBD2; cdr3_aa: CASSRERDSYEQYF; cdr3_nt: TGTGCCAGCAGTCGCGAGCGGGACTCCTACGAGCAGTACTTC
clone_size: NA; cdr3_length: 16; j_call: TRBJ1-2; v_call: TRBV5-3; d_call: TRBD1; cdr3_aa: CARSFMDRGKDYGYTF; cdr3_nt: TGTGCCAGAAGCTTTATGGACAGGGGGAAAGACTATGGCTACACCTTC
clone_size: NA; cdr3_length: 17; j_call: TRBJ2-2; v_call: TRBV15; d_call: NA; cdr3_aa: CATSRVSPRKYTGELFF; cdr3_nt: TGTGCCACCAGCAGAGTTAGTCCGCGAAAATATACCGGGGAGCTGTTTTTT
clone_size: NA; cdr3_length: 12; j_call: TRBJ1-1; v_call: TRBV27; d_call: NA; cdr3_aa: CASSSRGTEAFF; cdr3_nt: TGTGCCAGCAGTTCCCGGGGCACTGAAGCTTTCTTT
clone_size: NA; cdr3_length: 14; j_call: TRBJ2-5; v_call: TRBV5-1; d_call: NA; cdr3_aa: CASTTPDRQETQYF; cdr3_nt: TGCGCCAGCACTACTCCGGACAGACAAGAGACCCAGTACTTC
clone_size: NA; cdr3_length: 12; j_call: TRBJ2-7; v_call: TRBV30; d_call: TRBD2; cdr3_aa: CAWSPRGVEQYF; cdr3_nt: TGTGCCTGGAGTCCCCGGGGGGTCGAGCAGTACTTC